Below are 17 T cell receptor beta chains sequenced from a single sample in a study of blood T cells in healthy people across ages. Primers used in a second PCR of roughly 7 to 12 cycles were a sample-barcoded 5' primer and a J-beta primer mix. TCRdb reanalysed the 5' RACE reads using MiXCR and keeps one entry per CDR3 protein. The table lists about 900,000 distinct CDR3 sequences, roughly 50% of them singletons. The sample consisted of blood. These receptors were collected from a man under 40 in good health.

This clonotype was counted at least ten times. The chain employs TRBV10-3 and TRBJ1-2; tentative D call: TRBD1 (6 bases). The V and J ends lost 5 bases and 0 bases respectively, with 13 bases between them. The germline V gene has CDR1 ENHRY and CDR2 SYGVKD. The CDR3 is 15 residues long. The CDR3 DNA is TGTGCCATCAGTCGCGGACAGTCCTCTAACTATGGCTACACCTTC. Translated: CAISRGQSSNYGYTF.

J is TRBJ2-6 and V is TRBV5-1; 9 bases map to TRBD1. Germline V lookup: CDR1 SGHRS, CDR2 YFSETQ. The V gene end was trimmed by 4 bases and the J gene end by 2 bases; junction bases not matched to a gene: 7. This CDR3 has 17 residues. CDR3 DNA: TGCGCCAGCAGCCTCGGGACAGGGACGGCTGGGGCCAACGTCCTGACTTTC. Protein: CASSLGTGTAGANVLTF.

A remark on this clonotype: A much larger clone differs from this one at a single base, so this may be a read error. The chain recombines TRBV12-3 or TRBV12-4 with TRBJ2-1; TRBD1 agrees at 8 bases. CDR3 size: 14 residues. V gave up 5 bases and J gave up 7 bases; unmatched junction bases: 7. CDR3 residues: CASSVQGGTNEQFF. CDR3 nucleotide sequence: TGTGCCAGCAGTGTACAGGGGGGTACAAATGAGCAGTTCTTC.

This clonotype was observed a few times. The rearrangement uses TRBV14 and TRBJ2-1, with D possibly being TRBD1 (6 bases). With 4 bases removed from V and 0 bases from J, the gap between germline ends came to 16 bases. The CDR3 loop spans 17 amino acids. Germline lookup yields CDR1 SGHDN and CDR2 FVKESK. The chain's CDR3 is CASSPPVGASSYNEQFF. CDR3 nucleotides: TGTGCCAGCAGCCCCCCCGTGGGGGCGAGCTCCTACAATGAGCAGTTCTTC.

CDR3 nucleotide sequence: TGTGCCAGCAGTCTCTCAGAAGGGAATGAGCAGTTCTTC. It specifies CASSLSEGNEQFF. J is TRBJ2-1 and V is TRBV6-5; D is unclear. The CDR3 covers 13 residues. Trimming left V 5 bases short and J 7 bases short, with 12 bases between. CDR1 is MNHEY, CDR2 SVGAGI, per germline.

This clonotype was counted only a few times. This chain links TRBV27 with TRBJ1-2; D is perhaps TRBD1 (5 bases). The germline V gene has CDR1 MNHEY and CDR2 SMNVEV (reference sequence). Trimming took 2 bases from V and 2 from J, leaving 9 bases between them. The CDR3 length is 14 residues. The CDR3 is CASSLRGKNYGYTF. DNA of the CDR3: TGTGCCAGCAGTTTAAGGGGAAAAAACTATGGCTACACCTTC.

The V call is TRBV12-3 or TRBV12-4, the J call TRBJ2-3, with D maybe TRBD2 (7 bases). Trimming cost V 11 bases and J 0 bases, with 18 bases left between them. The CDR3 sequence is 15 residues long. The CDR3 DNA follows: TGTGCCTCTAGGGGAGGCGGGGGCAGCACAGATACGCAGTATTTT. Protein product: CASRGGGGSTDTQYF.

This clonotype was seen more than once but under ten times. CDR3 sequence reads: CASSHRQGALNTEAFF. Here the CDR3 DNA reads TGCGCCAGCAGTCATAGACAGGGGGCACTGAACACTGAAGCTTTCTTT. This sequence joins TRBV4-1 and TRBJ1-1, with 10 bases fitting TRBD1. J gave up 0 bases and V 6 bases, and 7 bases lay outside the gene matches. The CDR3 is 16 amino acids. CDR1 and CDR2 (germline): MGHRA, YSYEKL.

The chain recombines TRBV20-1 with TRBJ2-3, with 9 positions matching TRBD2. This CDR3 has 17 residues. The ends lost 0 bases at V and 0 bases at J; junction bases unmatched: 7. Germline V gene sequence: CDR1 DFQATT, CDR2 SNEGSKA (reference sequence). CDR3 loop: CSARDGTLAGSTDTQYF. CDR3 sequence (DNA): TGCAGTGCTAGAGATGGAACACTAGCGGGTAGCACAGATACGCAGTATTTT.

The chain employs TRBV29-1 and TRBJ1-2, with a possible D match to TRBD1 (5 bases). Germline CDR1 reads SQVTM; CDR2 reads ANQGSEA. Trimming shortened V by 5 bases and J by 2 bases, and 24 bases separated the two germline ends. The CDR3 runs 17 residues. CDR3 nucleotides: TGCAGCGTTAAGCCCGGGGCCCAGACCCAAGCCAACTATGGCTACACCTTC. The encoded protein is CSVKPGAQTQANYGYTF.

The gene calls are TRBV4-1 and TRBJ2-7; tentatively, D is TRBD1 (6 bases). CDR3 length equals 14 residues. The germline gives CDR1 MGHRA, CDR2 YSYEKL. Deletions cut 3 bases from V and 1 base from J, with 10 bases between. The CDR3 sequence: CASSHGRGSYEQYF. CDR3 sequence (DNA): TGCGCCAGCAGCCACGGCAGGGGATCCTACGAGCAGTACTTC.

This clonotype was recorded a few times. This chain links TRBV10-3 with TRBJ2-1; 7 nucleotides align to TRBD1. The ends lost 0 bases at V and 7 bases at J; junction bases unmatched: 3. The germline gives CDR1 ENHRY, CDR2 SYGVKD. CDR3 length: 14 amino acids. The CDR3, as DNA: TGTGCCATCAGTGAGTCGGGGACAGTGAATGAGCAGTTCTTC. This sequence encodes CAISESGTVNEQFF.

In DNA form, the CDR3 reads TGTGCCAGCTCACCACCAGGCGAAGGGGTGTACCAAGAGACCCAGTTCTTC. This codes for CASSPPGEGVYQETQFF. The chain employs TRBV18 and TRBJ2-5, with D perhaps TRBD1 (5 bases). The J call could be wrong; TRBJ2-1 is a better fit for the DNA end. This CDR3 has 17 residues. Germline V lookup: CDR1 KGHSH, CDR2 LQKENI.

The rearrangement joins TRBV20-1 to TRBJ2-5; D remains ambiguous. The length of the CDR3 is 16 residues. Trimming cost V 6 bases and J 0 bases, with 20 bases left between them. The V gene's germline CDR1 is DFQATT and CDR2 SNEGSKA (reference sequence). The CDR3 spells CSALRLESRYQETQYF. The CDR3 DNA follows: TGCAGTGCCCTCCGCCTGGAGTCGAGGTACCAAGAGACCCAGTACTTC.

V is TRBV3-1 and J is TRBJ1-6; D gene ambiguous. CDR1 and CDR2 from the germline V gene are LGHDT and YNNKEL (reference sequence). Trimming cost V 5 bases and J 9 bases, with 14 bases left between them. This CDR3 comprises 14 residues. The CDR3 region is CASSARGIGSPLHF. The CDR3 nucleotides read TGTGCCAGCAGCGCCCGGGGAATAGGTTCACCCCTCCACTTT.

The sample holds a few counts of this clonotype. This sequence joins TRBV20-1 and TRBJ2-7; D uncertain. Looked up from germline, CDR1 is DFQATT and CDR2 is SNEGSKA (reference sequence). The CDR3 length is 13 residues. V was trimmed by 5 bases and J by 7 bases, leaving 18 bases between them. CDR3 protein: CSAGSIAADEQYF. Here the CDR3 DNA reads TGCAGTGCTGGGTCGATAGCTGCCGATGAGCAGTACTTC.

In its sample, this clonotype was seen a few times. This chain connects TRBV5-1 to TRBJ2-4; 7 bases line up with TRBD2. CDR3 length: 13 residues. Germline V gene sequence: CDR1 SGHRS, CDR2 YFSETQ. J was trimmed by 5 bases and V by 5 bases; bases with no gene match: 4. DNA for the CDR3: TGCGCCAGCAGTCGGGGGGACGAAAACATTCAGTACTTC. It is translated as CASSRGDENIQYF.